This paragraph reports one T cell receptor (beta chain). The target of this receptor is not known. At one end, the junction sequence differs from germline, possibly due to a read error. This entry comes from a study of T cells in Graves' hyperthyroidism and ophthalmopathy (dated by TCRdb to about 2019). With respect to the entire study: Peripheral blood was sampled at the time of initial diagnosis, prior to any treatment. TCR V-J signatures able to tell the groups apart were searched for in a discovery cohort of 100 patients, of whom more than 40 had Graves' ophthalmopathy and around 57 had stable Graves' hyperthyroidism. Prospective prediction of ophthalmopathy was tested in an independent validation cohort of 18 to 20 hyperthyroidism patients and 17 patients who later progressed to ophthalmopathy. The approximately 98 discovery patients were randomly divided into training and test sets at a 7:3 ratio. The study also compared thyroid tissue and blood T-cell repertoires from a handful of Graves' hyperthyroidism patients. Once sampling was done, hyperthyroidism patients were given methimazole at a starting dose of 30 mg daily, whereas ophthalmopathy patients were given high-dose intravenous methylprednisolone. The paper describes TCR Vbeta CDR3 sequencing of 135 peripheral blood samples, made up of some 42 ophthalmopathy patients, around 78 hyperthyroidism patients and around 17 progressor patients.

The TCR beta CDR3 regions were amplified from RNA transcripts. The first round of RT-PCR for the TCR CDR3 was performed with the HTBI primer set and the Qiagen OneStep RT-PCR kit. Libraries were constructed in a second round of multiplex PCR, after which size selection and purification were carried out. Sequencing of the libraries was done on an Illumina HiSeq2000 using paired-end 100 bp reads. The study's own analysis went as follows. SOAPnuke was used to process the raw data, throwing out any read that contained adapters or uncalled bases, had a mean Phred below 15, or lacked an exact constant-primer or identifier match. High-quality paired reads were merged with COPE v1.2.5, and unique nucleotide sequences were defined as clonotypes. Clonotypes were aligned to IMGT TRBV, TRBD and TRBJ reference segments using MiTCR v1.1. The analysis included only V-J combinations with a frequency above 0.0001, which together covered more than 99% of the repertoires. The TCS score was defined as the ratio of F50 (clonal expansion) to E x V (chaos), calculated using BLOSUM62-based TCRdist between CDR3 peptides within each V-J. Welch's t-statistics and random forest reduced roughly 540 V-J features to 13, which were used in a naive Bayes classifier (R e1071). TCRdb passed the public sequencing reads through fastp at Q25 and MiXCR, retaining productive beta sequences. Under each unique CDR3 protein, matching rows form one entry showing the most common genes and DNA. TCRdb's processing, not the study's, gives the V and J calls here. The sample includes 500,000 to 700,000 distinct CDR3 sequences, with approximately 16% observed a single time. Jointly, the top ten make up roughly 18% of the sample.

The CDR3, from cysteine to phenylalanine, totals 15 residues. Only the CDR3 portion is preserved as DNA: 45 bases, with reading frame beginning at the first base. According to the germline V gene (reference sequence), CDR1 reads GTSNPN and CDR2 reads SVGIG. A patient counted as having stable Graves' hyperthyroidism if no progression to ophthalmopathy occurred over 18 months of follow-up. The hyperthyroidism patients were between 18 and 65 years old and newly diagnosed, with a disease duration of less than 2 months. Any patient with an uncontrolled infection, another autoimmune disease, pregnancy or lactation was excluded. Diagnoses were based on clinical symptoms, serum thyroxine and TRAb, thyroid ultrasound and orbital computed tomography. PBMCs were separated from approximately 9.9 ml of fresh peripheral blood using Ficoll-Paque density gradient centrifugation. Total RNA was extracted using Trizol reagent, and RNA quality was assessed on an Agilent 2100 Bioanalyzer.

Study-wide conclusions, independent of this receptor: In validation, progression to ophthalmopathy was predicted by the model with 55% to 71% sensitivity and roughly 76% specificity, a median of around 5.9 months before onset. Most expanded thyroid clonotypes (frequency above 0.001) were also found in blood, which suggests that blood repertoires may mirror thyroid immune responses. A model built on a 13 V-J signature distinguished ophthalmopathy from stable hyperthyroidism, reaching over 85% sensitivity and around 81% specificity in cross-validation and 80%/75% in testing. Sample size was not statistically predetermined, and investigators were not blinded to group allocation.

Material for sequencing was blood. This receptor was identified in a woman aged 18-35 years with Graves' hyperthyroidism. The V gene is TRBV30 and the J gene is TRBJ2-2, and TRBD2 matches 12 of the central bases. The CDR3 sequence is CAGRRLAGENGELFF. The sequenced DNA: TGTGCCGGGAGGCGACTAGCGGGAGAGAACGGGGAGCTGTTTTTT.